This T cell receptor beta chain was captured in a study of Graves' ophthalmopathy and Graves' hyperthyroidism. Findings and caveats of the study: Blood contained most expanded thyroid clonotypes exceeding 0.001 frequency. Sensitivity reached 87.88% and specificity roughly 82% for a 13-signature model separating ophthalmopathy from stable hyperthyroidism.

Amplification targeted the TCR beta CDR3 regions, with RNA transcripts as the source material. Investigators did first-round RT-PCR with HTBI primers, then second-round multiplex PCR. Via MiXCR, TCRdb re-called the multiplex PCR reads, giving one row per CDR3 protein. This table has 650,000 to 900,000 distinct CDR3 sequences, roughly 40% appearing once. This clonotype was seen more than once but under ten times. Its antigen is undetermined. Germline CDR1 and CDR2: SEHNR and FQNEAQ (reference sequence). The CDR3 sequence is 15 residues long. The V and J ends lost 5 bases and 5 bases respectively, with 18 bases between them. The evidence that diagnosis relied on was clinical symptoms, serum thyroxine, TRAb, thyroid ultrasound and orbital computed tomography. Out of around 9.5 ml of fresh peripheral blood, PBMCs were obtained.

Sequenced sample: peripheral blood. This chain links TRBV7-9 with TRBJ1-2; D is unresolved. The receptor was derived from an adult man with Graves' ophthalmopathy. The CDR3 DNA sequence: TGTGCCAGCAGCCAGCTCCGGAGGGATGCTTATGGCTACACCTTC. Translating it yields CASSQLRRDAYGYTF. The full variable domain, completed using reference TRBV7-9 and TRBJ1-2, is DTGVSQNPRHKITKRGQNVTFRCDPISEHNRLYWYRQTLGQGPEFLTYFQNEAQLEKSRLLSDRFSAERPKGSFSTLEIQRTEQGDSAMYLCASSQLRRDAYGYTFGSGTRLTVV.